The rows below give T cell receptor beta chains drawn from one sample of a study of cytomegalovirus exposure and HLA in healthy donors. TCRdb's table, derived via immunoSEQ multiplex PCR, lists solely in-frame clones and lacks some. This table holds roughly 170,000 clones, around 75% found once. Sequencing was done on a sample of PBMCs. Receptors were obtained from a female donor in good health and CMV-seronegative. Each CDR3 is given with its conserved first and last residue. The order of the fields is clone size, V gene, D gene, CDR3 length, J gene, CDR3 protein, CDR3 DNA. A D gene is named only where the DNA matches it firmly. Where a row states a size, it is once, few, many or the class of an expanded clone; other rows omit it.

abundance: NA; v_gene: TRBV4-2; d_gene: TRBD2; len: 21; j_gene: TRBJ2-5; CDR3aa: CASSQVKTSGRGFASQETQYF; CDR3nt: TGTGCCAGCAGCCAAGTGAAGACTAGCGGGAGGGGGTTCGCTAGCCAAGAGACCCAGTACTTC
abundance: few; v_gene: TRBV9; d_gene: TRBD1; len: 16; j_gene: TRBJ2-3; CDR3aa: CASSVRGRGPADTQYF; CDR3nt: TGTGCCAGCAGCGTGAGGGGCAGGGGGCCGGCAGATACGCAGTATTTT
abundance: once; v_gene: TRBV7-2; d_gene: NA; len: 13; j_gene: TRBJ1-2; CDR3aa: CASSPEALYGYTF; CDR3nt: TGTGCCAGCAGCCCGGAGGCCCTCTATGGCTACACCTTC
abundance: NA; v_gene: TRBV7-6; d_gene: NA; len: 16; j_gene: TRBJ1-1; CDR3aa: CASSPRGGHTNTEAFF; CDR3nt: TGTGCCAGCAGCCCAAGGGGGGGGCACACGAACACTGAAGCTTTCTTT
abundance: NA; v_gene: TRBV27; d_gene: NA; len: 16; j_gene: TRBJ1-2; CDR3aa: CASSLYPGQLNYGYTF; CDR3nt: TGTGCCAGCAGTTTATACCCCGGACAGCTTAACTATGGCTACACCTTC
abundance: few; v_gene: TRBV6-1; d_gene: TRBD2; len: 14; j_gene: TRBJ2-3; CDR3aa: CASSDFGGTDTQYF; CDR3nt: TGTGCCAGCAGTGACTTCGGGGGGACAGATACGCAGTATTTT
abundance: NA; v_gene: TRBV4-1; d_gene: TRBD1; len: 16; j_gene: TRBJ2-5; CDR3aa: CASSQAARGQMETQYF; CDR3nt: TGCGCCAGCAGCCAAGCCGCCAGGGGGCAAATGGAGACCCAGTACTTC
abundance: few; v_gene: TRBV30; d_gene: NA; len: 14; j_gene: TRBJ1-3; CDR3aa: CAWYRSGSGNTIYF; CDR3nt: TGTGCCTGGTACAGGTCCGGCTCTGGAAACACCATATATTTT
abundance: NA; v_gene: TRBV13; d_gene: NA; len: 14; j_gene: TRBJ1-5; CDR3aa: CASSLAGSNQPQHF; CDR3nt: TGTGCCAGCAGCTTAGCCGGTAGCAATCAGCCCCAGCATTTT
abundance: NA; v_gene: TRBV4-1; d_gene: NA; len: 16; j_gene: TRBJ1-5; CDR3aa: CASSQDSWTENQPQHF; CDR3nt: TGCGCCAGCAGCCAAGATTCTTGGACAGAGAATCAGCCCCAGCATTTT
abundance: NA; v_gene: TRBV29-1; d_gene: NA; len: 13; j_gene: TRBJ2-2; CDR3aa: CSVVRGGPGELFF; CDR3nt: TGCAGCGTTGTGAGGGGGGGCCCCGGGGAGCTGTTTTTT
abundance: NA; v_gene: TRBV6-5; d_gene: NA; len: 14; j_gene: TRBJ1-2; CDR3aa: CASSYDREGDGYTF; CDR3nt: TGTGCCAGCAGTTACGACCGCGAAGGGGATGGCTACACCTTC
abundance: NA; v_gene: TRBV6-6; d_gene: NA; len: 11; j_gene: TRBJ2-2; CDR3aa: CASRGSGELFF; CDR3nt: TGTGCCAGCCGAGGGAGCGGGGAGCTGTTTTTT
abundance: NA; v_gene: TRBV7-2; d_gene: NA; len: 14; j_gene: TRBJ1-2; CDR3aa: CASSHPGEVYGYTF; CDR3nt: TGTGCCAGCAGCCACCCCGGGGAGGTCTATGGCTACACCTTC
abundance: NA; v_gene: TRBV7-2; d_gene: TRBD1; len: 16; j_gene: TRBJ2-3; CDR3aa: CASSRRQGLSTDTQYF; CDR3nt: TGTGCCAGCAGCAGACGACAGGGGTTGAGCACAGATACGCAGTATTTT
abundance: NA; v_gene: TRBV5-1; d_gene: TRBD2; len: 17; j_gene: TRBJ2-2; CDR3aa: CASSLPLAGENTGELFF; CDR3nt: TGCGCCAGCAGCTTGCCGTTAGCGGGGGAGAACACCGGGGAGCTGTTTTTT
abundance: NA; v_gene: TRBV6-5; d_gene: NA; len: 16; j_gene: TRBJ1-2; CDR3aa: CASSSPSRGHGHGYTF; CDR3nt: TGTGCCAGCAGTTCCCCTAGCAGGGGACACGGGCATGGCTACACCTTC
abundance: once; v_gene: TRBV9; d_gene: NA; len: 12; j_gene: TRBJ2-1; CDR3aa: CASSVGQYEQFF; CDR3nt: TGTGCCAGCAGCGTAGGTCAATATGAGCAGTTCTTC
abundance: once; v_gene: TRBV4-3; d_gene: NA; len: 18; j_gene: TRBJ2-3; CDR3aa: CASSQDEPGLANTDTQYF; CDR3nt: TGCGCCAGCAGCCAAGATGAGCCGGGGCTAGCGAACACAGATACGCAGTATTTT
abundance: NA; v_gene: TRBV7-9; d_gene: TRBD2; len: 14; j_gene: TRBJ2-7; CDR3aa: CASSPPSGRAEQYF; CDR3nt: TGTGCCAGCAGCCCCCCTAGCGGGAGGGCCGAGCAGTACTTC
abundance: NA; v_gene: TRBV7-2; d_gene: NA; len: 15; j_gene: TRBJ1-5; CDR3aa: CASSLGSQSNQPQHF; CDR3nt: TGTGCCAGCAGCTTAGGGAGCCAGAGCAATCAGCCCCAGCATTTT
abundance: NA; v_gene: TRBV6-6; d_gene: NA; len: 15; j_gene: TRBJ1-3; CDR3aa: CASSSQGADGNTIYF; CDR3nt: TGTGCCAGCAGTTCTCAGGGTGCGGATGGAAACACCATATATTTT
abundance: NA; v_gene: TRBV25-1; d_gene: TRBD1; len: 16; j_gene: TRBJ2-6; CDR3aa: CASSGQGAQGANVLTF; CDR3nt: TGTGCCAGCAGTGGACAGGGGGCGCAAGGGGCCAACGTCCTGACTTTC
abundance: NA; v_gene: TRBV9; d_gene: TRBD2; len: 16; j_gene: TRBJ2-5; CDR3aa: CASSVVGRGGRETQYF; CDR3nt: TGTGCCAGCAGCGTAGTGGGGCGGGGGGGCCGGGAGACCCAGTACTTC